The text below deals with one TCR beta chain. Its specificity is not known. The data were obtained in a study of T-cell memory formation after mild COVID-19. Study outcomes and limitations: Confirmation was lacking for SARS-CoV-2 specificity of second-wave clones that peaked on day 37. Contracting CD4+ clones were located mainly in CM and EM, and CD8+ clones in EMRA.

TCRdb reprocessed the 5' RACE reads with MiXCR, giving one entry per CDR3 protein. The table records approximately 260,000 distinct CDR3 sequences, roughly 15% of them present only once. The CDR3 contains 11 residues. V lost 7 bases, J lost 6 bases, and 6 bases lay in between. The chain couples TRBV12-3 or TRBV12-4 to TRBJ2-2; D unresolved. The receptor's source is a man aged 18 to 35 who had mild COVID-19 (a few samples of this study predate the infection). Cell type and time point are not known. Sequencing input: PBMCs or a T cell subset sorted from them (not recorded which). The CDR3 spells CASKAAGELFF. DNA of the CDR3: TGTGCCAGCAAGGCGGCCGGGGAGCTGTTTTTT.